Listed here are 7 T cell receptor beta chains from one sample, sequenced in a study of graft-versus-host responses after intestinal transplantation. The repertoire was sequenced with immunoSEQ multiplex PCR; TCRdb's copy has only in-frame clones and lacks some. The sample contains 1,200 to 1,500 clones, around nine tenths of which appear only once. This specimen was PBMCs, taken about 35 days after intestinal transplant. The receptor source for this set is a human patient who received an intestinal transplant, so some T cells may come from the graft donor.

On this clone itself: The junction differs from germline at one of its ends, possibly a read error. The rearrangement uses TRBV6-6 and TRBJ2-7; 7 bases match TRBD1. The germline V gene has CDR1 MNHNY and CDR2 SVGAGI (reference sequence). The CDR3 is 15 amino acids. The CDR3 is CASSQTGTASYDQYF. The DNA of the CDR3 is TGTGCCAGCAGCCAAACCGGGACAGCCTCCTACGACCAGTACTTC.

V and J are TRBV6-5 and TRBJ2-1, with 7 nucleotides matching TRBD1. Germline lookup yields CDR1 MNHEY and CDR2 SVGAGI. The CDR3 consists of 15 residues. With V trimmed by 6 bases and J by 2 bases, 7 bases remained unmatched. CDR3: CASSRTGEPYNEQFF. In DNA, the CDR3 is TGTGCCAGCAGCCGCACAGGGGAGCCCTACAATGAGCAGTTCTTC.

This sequence joins TRBV7-3 and TRBJ2-1; no definite D call. This CDR3 contains 14 residues. Germline values: CDR1 SGHTA, CDR2 FQGTGA. The germline V and J ends were trimmed by 2 bases and 3 bases, with 8 bases remaining between them. The CDR3 loop is CASSLYANYNEQFF. The CDR3 nucleotides are TGTGCCAGCAGCTTATACGCTAACTACAATGAGCAGTTCTTC.

Points on this clone: The same CDR3 can be traced to other DNA sequences in this sample. This chain joins TRBV4-2 and TRBJ2-3; 15 bases agree with TRBD2. CDR1 and CDR2 (germline): LGHNA, YNFKEQ. With V trimmed by 0 bases and J by 5 bases, 3 bases remained unmatched. The CDR3 spans 17 residues. This chain's CDR3 is CASSQDGGLAGGDTQYF. The CDR3 DNA follows: TGTGCCAGCAGCCAAGATGGGGGACTAGCGGGAGGAGATACGCAGTATTTT.

CDR3: CASSHSGGNTIYF. CDR3 bases: TGTGCCAGCAGCCACAGTGGTGGAAACACCATATATTTT. The chain couples TRBV6-6 to TRBJ1-3; D remains unclear. V lost 6 bases and J lost 3, with 9 bases in between. The CDR3 length is 13 residues. Germline V gives CDR1 MNHNY, CDR2 SVGAGI (reference sequence).

The V and J genes are TRBV11-2 and TRBJ1-3; weak D call: TRBD1 (6 bases). From germline, CDR1 is SGHAT and CDR2 FQNNGV. This CDR3 region has 15 residues. V gave up 5 bases and J gave up 6 bases, with 17 bases separating them. CDR3 DNA sequence: TGTGCCAGCAGCCTTAGGACAGATTGGACAAACACCATATATTTT. Residues: CASSLRTDWTNTIYF.

V and J are TRBV10-1 and TRBJ2-1; 7 bases agree with TRBD2. The germline gives CDR1 WNHNN, CDR2 SYGVQD (reference sequence). This CDR3 comprises 15 residues. Trimming at V came to 2 bases and at J to 3 bases, leaving 4 bases not matched to a gene. CDR3 nucleotide sequence: TGCGCCAGCAGTGAGAAGGCGGGAGTCTACAATGAGCAGTTCTTC. It is translated as CASSEKAGVYNEQFF.